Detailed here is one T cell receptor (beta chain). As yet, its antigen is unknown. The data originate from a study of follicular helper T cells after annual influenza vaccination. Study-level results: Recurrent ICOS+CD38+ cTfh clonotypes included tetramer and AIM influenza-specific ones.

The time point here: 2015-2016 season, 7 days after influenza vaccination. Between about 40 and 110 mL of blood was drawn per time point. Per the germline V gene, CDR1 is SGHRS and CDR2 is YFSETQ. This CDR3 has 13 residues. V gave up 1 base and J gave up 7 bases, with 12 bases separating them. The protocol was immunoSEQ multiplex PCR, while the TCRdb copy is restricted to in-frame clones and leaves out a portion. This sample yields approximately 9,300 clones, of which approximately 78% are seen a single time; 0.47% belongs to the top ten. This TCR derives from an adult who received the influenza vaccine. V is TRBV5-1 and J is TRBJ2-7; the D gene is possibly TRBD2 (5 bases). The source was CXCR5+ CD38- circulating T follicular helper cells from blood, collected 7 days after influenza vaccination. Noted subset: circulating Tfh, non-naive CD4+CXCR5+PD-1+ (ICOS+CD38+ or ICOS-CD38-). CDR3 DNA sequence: TGCGCCAGCAGCTTGTGGGCCGGGGAGGAGCAGTACTTC. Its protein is CASSLWAGEEQYF.